This T cell receptor beta chain originates from a study of OX40 agonist ivuxolimab in advanced cancers. About the research overall: Previous treatment with anti-PD-1, anti-PD-L1 or anti-CTLA-4 therapy was allowed; roughly 40% had received some. Findings of the study overall: There were, on average, more expanded clones in CD8+ T cells than in CD4+. Also showing low normalized T-cell clonal expansion were some of the nonresponders.

The repertoire was sequenced with immunoSEQ multiplex PCR; TCRdb's copy has only in-frame clones and lacks some. The table has under 50,000 clones, roughly 90% seen once. Remarks on this clone: Its matching antigen is unknown.

The germline V gene has CDR1 SGDLS and CDR2 YYNGEE. V lost 2 bases and J lost 2; bases outside the gene matches: 6. This CDR3 has 18 amino acids. Patients were ineligible given autoimmune disease history or systemic immunosuppression. This receptor was taken from an adult with an advanced solid tumor such as melanoma, head and neck, liver or kidney cancer. The rearrangement uses TRBV9 and TRBJ2-3; TRBD2 aligns across 15 bases. The source was CD4+ or CD8+ T cells sorted from blood, collected in a trial of the OX40 agonist ivuxolimab. This chain's CDR3 is CASSVGTSGRRVTDTQYF. The CDR3 region has the DNA TGTGCCAGCAGCGTTGGGACTAGCGGGAGGAGGGTCACAGATACGCAGTATTTT.